The 17 T cell receptor beta chains below all came from one sample that was sequenced in a study of radiation and T cells in renal cell carcinoma. The table came from immunoSEQ multiplex PCR; TCRdb's copy has only in-frame clones and leaves some out. In the table there are around 130,000 clones, approximately 78% of which are singletons. Specified time point: blood 2 weeks post-SBRT. Treatment defined: 15 Gy SBRT to primary tumor, nephrectomy 4 weeks later. The specimen was blood, collected from a patient whose treatment included radiotherapy and nephrectomy. Every receptor here comes from a woman aged 55-70 years with renal cell carcinoma.

The V call is TRBV9, the J call TRBJ1-3; D is perhaps TRBD1 (5 bases). The V gene's germline CDR1 is SGDLS and CDR2 YYNGEE. This CDR3 region has 13 residues. V was clipped by 3 bases and J by 1 base, with 5 bases between them. The CDR3 here is CASSEGSGNTIYF. The CDR3 DNA reads as TGTGCCAGCAGCGAGGGGTCTGGAAACACCATATATTTT. The full variable domain, with the rest looked up from reference TRBV9 and TRBJ1-3, is DSGVTQTPKHLITATGQRVTLRCSPRSGDLSVYWYQQSLDQGLQFLIQYYNGEERAKGNILERFSAQQFPDLHSELNLSSLELGDSALYFCASSEGSGNTIYFGEGSWLTVV.

J is TRBJ2-7 and V is TRBV19, with 11 bases aligning to TRBD1. Germline V gene data show CDR1 as LNHDA and CDR2 as SQIVND (reference sequence). This CDR3 spans 16 amino acids. Trimming cost V 4 bases and J 2 bases; bases outside gene matches: 7. This CDR3 reads CASSNPGTGGTYEQYF. CDR3 in DNA: TGTGCCAGTAGTAACCCCGGGACAGGGGGGACCTACGAGCAGTACTTC.

V is TRBV5-8 and J is TRBJ1-5; D possibly corresponds to TRBD1 (6 bases). Trimming stripped 1 base from V and 2 bases from J, with 25 bases between. The CDR3 contains 20 residues. Germline CDR1 SGHTS, CDR2 YDEGEE. The CDR3, as DNA: TGTGCCAGCAGCTTGTTGGTTGGGGGGGCCCATGTTGCGGGCAATCAGCCCCAGCATTTT. Translation: CASSLLVGGAHVAGNQPQHF.

CDR3 protein: CASSLGTVSTDTQYF. CDR3 coding DNA: TGTGCCAGCAGCCTCGGGACAGTAAGCACAGATACGCAGTATTTT. J is TRBJ2-3 and V is TRBV5-5; 7 bases match TRBD1. Germline CDR1 reads SGHKS; CDR2 reads YYEKEE (reference sequence). V shed 4 bases and J 0 bases; nucleotides not matched to a gene: 5. The length of the CDR3 is 15 residues. The full variable domain, with the rest looked up from reference TRBV5-5 and TRBJ2-3, is DAGVTQSPTHLIKTRGQQVTLRCSPISGHKSVSWYQQVLGQGPQFIFQYYEKEERGRGNFPDRFSARQFPNYSSELNVNALLLGDSALYLCASSLGTVSTDTQYFGPGTRLTVL.

The rearrangement uses TRBV28 and TRBJ1-1; no reliable D call. The CDR3 consists of 13 residues. Germline V gene lookup returns CDR1 MDHEN and CDR2 SYDVKM. Deletions cut 3 bases from V and 8 bases from J, with 13 bases between. The DNA for the CDR3 is TGTGCCAGCAGTTTTCAAGGGTTCGGCGAAGCTTTCTTT. Translating it yields CASSFQGFGEAFF.

The chain has TRBV7-8 and TRBJ1-1, with D possibly matching TRBD1 (5 bases). Germline V lookup: CDR1 SGHVS, CDR2 FQNEAQ. CDR3 length equals 14 residues. V was cut by 5 bases and J by 0 bases, with 10 bases left in between. CDR3: CASSPAGLNTEAFF. The CDR3 nucleotides are TGTGCCAGCAGCCCAGCAGGGCTGAACACTGAAGCTTTCTTT.

This chain's CDR3 is CASSIGRDRYQPQHF. DNA for the CDR3: TGTGCCAGTAGTATAGGACGGGACAGATATCAGCCCCAGCATTTT. V usage is TRBV19 and J usage is TRBJ1-5, with TRBD1 identical over 7 bases. CDR3 length: 15 residues. Unmatched junction bases numbered 5, after V lost 1 base and J lost 5 bases. From germline, CDR1 is LNHDA and CDR2 SQIVND (reference sequence). Full variable domain (rest looked up from reference TRBV19 and TRBJ1-5): DGGITQSPKYLFRKEGQNVTLSCEQNLNHDAMYWYRQDPGQGLRLIYYSQIVNDFQKGDIAEGYSVSREKKESFPLTVTSAQKNPTAFYLCASSIGRDRYQPQHFGDGTRLSIL.

The chain is built from TRBV2 and TRBJ1-5; no clear D gene. Germline CDR1 is SNHLY and CDR2 is FYNNEI. CDR3 size: 15 residues. Trimming removed 5 bases from V and 0 bases from J, with 11 bases in between. CDR3 DNA sequence: TGTGCCAGCAGTACCGACGGCCATAGCAATCAGCCCCAGCATTTT. Its translation: CASSTDGHSNQPQHF.

Regarding this clone: The sample has other DNA sequences that encode this CDR3 too. The chain links TRBV5-4 to TRBJ2-1; 16 bases line up with TRBD2. Germline values: CDR1 SGHNT, CDR2 YYREEE (reference sequence). The CDR3 runs to 19 residues. V was pared by 4 bases and J by 8 bases, with 15 bases of the junction left unmatched. This chain's CDR3 is CASSPEVGTSGGAGDEQFF. In nucleotides, the CDR3 is TGTGCCAGCAGCCCCGAGGTAGGGACTAGCGGGGGGGCTGGCGATGAGCAGTTCTTC.

CDR3 region: CASSLVGQLPNQPQHF. The CDR3 bases are TGTGCCAGCAGCTTAGTGGGGCAGTTACCGAATCAGCCCCAGCATTTT. J is TRBJ1-5 and V is TRBV7-2; D possibly corresponds to TRBD1 (5 bases). Germline V gene data show CDR1 as SGHTA and CDR2 as FQGNSA. Trimming left V 1 base short and J 4 bases short, with 14 bases between. The CDR3 loop spans 16 amino acids.

In this sample, this clone turned up a few times. This chain links TRBV30 with TRBJ1-1; 8 bases agree with TRBD1. The germline V gene encodes CDR1 GTSNPN and CDR2 SVGIG (reference sequence). This CDR3 has 14 amino acids. Trimming took 1 base from V and 1 from J; bases not matched to a gene: 2. CDR3 DNA sequence: TGTGCCTGGAGTGCAGACAGGGGGAACACTGAAGCTTTCTTT. Protein sequence: CAWSADRGNTEAFF.

This chain joins TRBV11-3 and TRBJ2-1, with D unresolved. The CDR3 runs to 16 residues. The germline gives CDR1 SGHNT, CDR2 YENEEA. Trimming took 4 bases from V and 4 from J, leaving 17 bases between them. CDR3 coding DNA: TGTGCCAGCAGCTCCGGGTGGACGGATGGTTACAATGAGCAGTTCTTC. Its protein is CASSSGWTDGYNEQFF.

This clone was seen more than once but under ten times. CDR3 sequence (DNA): TGTGCCAGCAGTGAAAATCCTGGGACAGGAAACACCATATATTTT. It yields the protein CASSENPGTGNTIYF. V and J are TRBV2 and TRBJ1-3, with D possibly being TRBD1 (6 bases). V dropped 2 bases and J dropped 4 bases, with 12 bases sitting between them. The germline V gene has CDR1 SNHLY and CDR2 FYNNEI. The CDR3 runs to 15 residues.

V gene TRBV4-3 combines with J gene TRBJ1-1; D is unresolved. The V gene lost 0 bases and the J gene lost 5 bases, with 7 bases spanning the gap. Germline V lookup: CDR1 LGHNA, CDR2 YSLEER. This CDR3 is built from 13 residues. For the CDR3, the DNA is TGCGCCAGCAGCCAAGAGGACGGAACTGAAGCTTTCTTT. Residues: CASSQEDGTEAFF.

Written as DNA, the CDR3 is TGTGCCAGTACTGCGGGGGGATCCTATGGCTACACCTTC. Its translation: CASTAGGSYGYTF. This chain connects TRBV19 to TRBJ1-2; D is perhaps TRBD1 (5 bases). The CDR3 sequence is 13 residues long. V was clipped by 7 bases and J by 4 bases, with 13 bases between them. CDR1 LNHDA and CDR2 SQIVND come from the germline V gene (reference sequence).

In its sample, this clone was seen once. The V call is TRBV9, the J call TRBJ1-2, with 9 positions matching TRBD1. This CDR3 is built from 14 residues. Germline lookup yields CDR1 SGDLS and CDR2 YYNGEE. V lost 4 bases to trimming and J lost 10 bases; unmatched junction nucleotides: 11. CDR3 DNA sequence: TGTGCCAGCAGCCTGGGGACAGGGCGTATGGACTACACCTTC. Translated, it gives CASSLGTGRMDYTF.

The chain employs TRBV29-1 and TRBJ1-1; D may be TRBD1 (6 bases). Germline CDR1 is SQVTM and CDR2 is ANQGSEA. Trimming cost V 3 bases and J 1 base, with 9 bases left between them. The CDR3 totals 13 residues. This chain's CDR3 is CSVDLGQNTEAFF. CDR3 in DNA: TGCAGCGTTGACTTGGGACAGAACACTGAAGCTTTCTTT. Combining the CDR3 with reference TRBV29-1 and TRBJ1-1 gives the whole variable domain SAVISQKPSRDICQRGTSLTIQCQVDSQVTMMFWYRQQPGQSLTLIATANQGSEATYESGFVIDKFPISRPNLTFSTLTVSNMSPEDSSIYLCSVDLGQNTEAFFGQGTRLTVV.